This TCR beta chain was profiled in a study of blood T cell repertoires in COVID-19. At the level of the study: Samples came from the United States, Italy and Spain, spanning acute and convalescent COVID-19.

In the authors' methods: Amplification of reference gene primers provided the estimated nucleated cell counts. Produced via immunoSEQ multiplex PCR; TCRdb's table is partial and in-frame only. V and J calls and clone size are as listed in that table; D and trimming were resolved from the DNA. The data hold around 120,000 clones, with approximately 70% observed a single time. V lost 5 bases to trimming and J lost 3 bases, with 10 bases between them. The CDR3 covers 13 residues. From germline, CDR1 is LGHDT and CDR2 YNNKEL (reference sequence). Sequencing was carried out using peripheral blood. This receptor was taken from a human donor with acute or convalescent COVID-19. The donor label of this sample is uncertain. V is TRBV3-1 (or the pseudogene TRBV3-2) and J is TRBJ1-1; no firm D call. For the CDR3, the DNA is TGTGCCAGCAGCTCCCTACTGTACACTGAAGCTTTCTTT. It specifies CASSSLLYTEAFF.